This T cell receptor beta chain was sequenced for a study of blood T cell repertoires in COVID-19 (dated by TCRdb to the early 2020s). About the full investigation: The collaborator samples originated in the United States, Italy and Spain and spanned the acute and convalescent phases of COVID-19. The prospective study material was composed of cDNA or gDNA derived from T cells, B-cell-depleted T cells, or PBMCs. Subjects who had been exposed to COVID-19, were actively infected with it, or had recovered from it provided the deeply sampled blood TCRbeta repertoires that made up the dataset. The repertoires were released in a freely available public database intended as a resource for research on the immune response to SARS-CoV-2. The samples were drawn from the first 160 participants of the ongoing ImmuneRACE study and from 1,200 or so subjects provided by 6 global collaborators. Nearly every sample came with metadata listing a de-identified subject ID, COVID-19 status, age in years and sex. HLA class I and class II types, where available, came from metadata supplied by the sample provider rather than from assay-based typing. Beyond this particular receptor, the publication reports: The amount of clinical and demographic metadata varied by source and participant and was provided uncurated.

Clipping removes 3 bases from V and 3 bases from J, with 4 as the unmatched junction base count. From a lookup of the germline V gene (reference sequence), CDR1 and CDR2 are LGHDT and YNNKEL. CDR3 length: 14 amino acids, cysteine to phenylalanine. The CDR3 DNA has 42 bases and is translated from base 1. As for this clone: Its recognized antigen is unknown. No qualities accompany the bases; no much larger clone lies one base away.

In the prospective study, participants were about 18 to 95 years old, resided in fewer than 25 geographic areas of the United States, and were enrolled through a virtual design. In the prospective study, participants were assigned to cohorts based on the clinical history participants reported in a screening survey and a study questionnaire. Recovered participants in ImmuneRACE Cohort 3 were defined as having two consecutive negative NP/OP PCR tests, clearance from a healthcare professional, or resolution of symptoms. Mobile phlebotomists in the prospective study collected whole blood, serum and a nasopharyngeal or oropharyngeal swab from every participant. Prospective study participants could optionally give additional blood draws and questionnaires over a roughly two-month period. Before DNA extraction, blood samples from the prospective study were shipped at room temperature or frozen. TCRbeta CDR3 regions were amplified from genomic DNA by means of the immunoSEQ Assay, a bias-controlled multiplex PCR. The original pipeline was this. The number of nucleated cells in each sample was estimated from the amplification of reference gene primers within the assay. To quantify the absolute abundance of each unique TCRbeta CDR3 rearrangement, sequence reads were collapsed and filtered. Productive Simpson clonality was computed per sample as the square root of Simpson's diversity index over productive rearrangements. Held by TCRdb, this immuneACCESS table contains in-frame sequences only and omits some clones. Under half of the omission traces to an unresolved V gene where checked; the cause of the rest is unknown. V, J and clone size reflect that table, while D and trimming were determined from the DNA. This sample is represented by a few hundred thousand clones; 70% to 90% of them were singletons. Together, the top ten hold roughly 4% of the sample.

Specimen: PBMCs or T cells enriched from blood (not recorded which). The rearranged chain carries TRBV3-1 (or the pseudogene TRBV3-2) and TRBJ2-7; 8 nucleotides in the junction match TRBD2. This sequence was found in a woman between 25 and 40 years old who had recovered from COVID-19. The DNA reads TGTGCCAGCAGCCACCAGCGGGGGAACTACGAGCAGTACTTC. It is translated as CASSHQRGNYEQYF.